The present T cell receptor (beta chain) was sequenced within a study of blood T cell repertoires in COVID-19. Looking at the study overall: Sources were T cells, B-cell-depleted T cells, or PBMCs; the material itself was cDNA or gDNA.

With V trimmed by 4 bases and J by 7 bases, 4 bases remained unmatched. This CDR3 contains 13 residues. Profiled with immunoSEQ multiplex PCR; TCRdb holds only in-frame clones, not every one. Here the sample spans approximately 150,000 clones, approximately 82% being singletons. The TCR comes from a man aged 70-80 years who had recovered from COVID-19. Sequenced sample: peripheral blood. This chain uses TRBV12-3 or TRBV12-4 with TRBJ1-5; 7 positions agree with TRBD1. CDR3 region: CASSWQGGQPQHF. Written as DNA, the CDR3 is TGTGCCAGCAGTTGGCAGGGGGGCCAGCCCCAGCATTTT.